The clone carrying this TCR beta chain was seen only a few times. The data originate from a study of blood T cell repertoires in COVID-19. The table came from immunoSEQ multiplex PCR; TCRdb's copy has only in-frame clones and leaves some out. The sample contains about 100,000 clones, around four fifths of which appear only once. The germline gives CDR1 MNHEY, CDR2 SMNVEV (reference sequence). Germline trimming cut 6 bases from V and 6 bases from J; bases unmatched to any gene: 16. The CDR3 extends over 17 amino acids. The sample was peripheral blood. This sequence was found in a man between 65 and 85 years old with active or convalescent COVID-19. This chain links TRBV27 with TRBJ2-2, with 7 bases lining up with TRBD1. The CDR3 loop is CASSTLGHRGVSGELFF. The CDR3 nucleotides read TGTGCCAGCAGCACTCTAGGCCACAGGGGTGTCTCCGGGGAGCTGTTTTTT.